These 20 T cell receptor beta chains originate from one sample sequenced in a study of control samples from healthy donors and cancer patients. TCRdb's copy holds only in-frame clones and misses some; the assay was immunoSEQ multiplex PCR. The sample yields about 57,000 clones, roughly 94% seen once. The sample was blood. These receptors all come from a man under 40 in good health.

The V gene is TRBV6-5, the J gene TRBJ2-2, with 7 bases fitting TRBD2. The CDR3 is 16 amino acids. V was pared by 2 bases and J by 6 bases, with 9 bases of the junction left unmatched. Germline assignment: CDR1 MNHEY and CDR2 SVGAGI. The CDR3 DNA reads TGTGCCAGCAGTTACGGGGGGGGGAAGGGCGCCGGGGAGCTGTTTTTT. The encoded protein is CASSYGGGKGAGELFF.

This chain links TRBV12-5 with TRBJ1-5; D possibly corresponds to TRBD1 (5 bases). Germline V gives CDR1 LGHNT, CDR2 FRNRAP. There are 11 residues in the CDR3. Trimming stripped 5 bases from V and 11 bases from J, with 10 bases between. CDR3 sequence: CASGPQETQHF. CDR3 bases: TGTGCTAGTGGTCCACAGGAAACCCAGCATTTT.

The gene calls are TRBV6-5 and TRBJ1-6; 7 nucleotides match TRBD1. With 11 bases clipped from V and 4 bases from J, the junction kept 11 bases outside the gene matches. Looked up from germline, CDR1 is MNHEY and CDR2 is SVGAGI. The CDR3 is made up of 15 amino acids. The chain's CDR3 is CACARRDRYNSPLHF. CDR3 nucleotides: TGTGCCTGCGCGCGCCGGGACAGATATAATTCACCCCTCCACTTT.

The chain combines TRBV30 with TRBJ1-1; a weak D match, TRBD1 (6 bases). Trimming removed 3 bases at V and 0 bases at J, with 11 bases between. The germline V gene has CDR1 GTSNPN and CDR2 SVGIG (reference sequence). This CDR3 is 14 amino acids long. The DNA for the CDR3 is TGTGCCTGGAGGGGGGCATATATGAACACTGAAGCTTTCTTT. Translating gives CAWRGAYMNTEAFF.

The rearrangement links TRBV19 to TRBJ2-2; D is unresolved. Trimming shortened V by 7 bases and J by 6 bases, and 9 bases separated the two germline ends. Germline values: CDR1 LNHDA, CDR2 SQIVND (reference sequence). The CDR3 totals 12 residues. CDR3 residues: CASTVNAGELFF. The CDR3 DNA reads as TGTGCCAGTACCGTTAACGCCGGGGAGCTGTTTTTT.

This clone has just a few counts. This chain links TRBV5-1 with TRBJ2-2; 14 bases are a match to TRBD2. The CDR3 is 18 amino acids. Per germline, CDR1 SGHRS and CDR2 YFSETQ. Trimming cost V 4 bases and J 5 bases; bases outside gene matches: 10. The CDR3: CASSPRTSGGPGTGELFF. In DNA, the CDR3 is TGCGCCAGCAGCCCACGGACTAGCGGGGGGCCGGGGACCGGGGAGCTGTTTTTT.

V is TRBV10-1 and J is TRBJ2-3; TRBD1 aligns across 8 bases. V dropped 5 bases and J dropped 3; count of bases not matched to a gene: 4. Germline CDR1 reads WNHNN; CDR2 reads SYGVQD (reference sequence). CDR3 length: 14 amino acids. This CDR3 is CASSRTGSTDTQYF. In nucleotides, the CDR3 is TGCGCCAGCAGTCGGACAGGGAGTACAGATACGCAGTATTTT.

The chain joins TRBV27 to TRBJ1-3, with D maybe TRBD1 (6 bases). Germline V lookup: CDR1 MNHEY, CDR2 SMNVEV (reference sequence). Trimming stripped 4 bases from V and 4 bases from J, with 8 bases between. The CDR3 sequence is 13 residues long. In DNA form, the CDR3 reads TGTGCCAGCAGTTCCCAGGGGGGAAACACCATATATTTT. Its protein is CASSSQGGNTIYF.

The CDR3: CASSWGTENSPLHF. The CDR3 bases are TGTGCCAGCAGTTGGGGGACGGAGAATTCACCCCTCCACTTT. V usage is TRBV6-2 or TRBV6-3 and J usage is TRBJ1-6; D is possibly TRBD1 (5 bases). CDR1 and CDR2 from the germline V gene are MNHEY and SVGEGT. The V end was cut by 4 bases, the J end by 7 bases, with 11 bases between. This CDR3 has 14 residues.

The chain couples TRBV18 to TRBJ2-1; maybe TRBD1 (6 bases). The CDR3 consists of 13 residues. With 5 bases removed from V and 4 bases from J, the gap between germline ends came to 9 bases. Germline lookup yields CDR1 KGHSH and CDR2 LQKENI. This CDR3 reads CASSNREYNEQFF. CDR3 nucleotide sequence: TGTGCCAGCTCAAACAGGGAATACAATGAGCAGTTCTTC. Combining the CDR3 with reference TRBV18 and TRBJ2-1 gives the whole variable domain NAGVMQNPRHLVRRRGQEARLRCSPMKGHSHVYWYRQLPEEGLKFMVYLQKENIIDESGMPKERFSAEFPKEGPSILRIQQVVRGDSAAYFCASSNREYNEQFFGPGTRLTVL.

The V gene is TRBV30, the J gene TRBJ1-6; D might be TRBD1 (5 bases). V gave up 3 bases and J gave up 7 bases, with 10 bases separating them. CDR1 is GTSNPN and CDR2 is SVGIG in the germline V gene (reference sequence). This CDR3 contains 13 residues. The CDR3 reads CAWRAGLNSPLHF. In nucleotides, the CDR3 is TGTGCCTGGAGGGCAGGGTTGAATTCACCCCTCCACTTT. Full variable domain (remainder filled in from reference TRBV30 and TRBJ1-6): SQTIHQWPATLVQPVGSPLSLECTVEGTSNPNLYWYRQAAGRGLQLLFYSVGIGQISSEVPQNLSASRPQDRQFILSSKKLLLSDSGFYLCAWRAGLNSPLHFGNGTRLTVT.

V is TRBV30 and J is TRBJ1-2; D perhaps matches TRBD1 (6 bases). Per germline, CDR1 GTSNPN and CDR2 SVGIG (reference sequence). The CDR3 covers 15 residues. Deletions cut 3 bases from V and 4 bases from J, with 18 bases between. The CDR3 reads CAWSEMGGPTYGYTF. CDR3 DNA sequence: TGTGCCTGGAGCGAGATGGGGGGGCCCACCTATGGCTACACCTTC.

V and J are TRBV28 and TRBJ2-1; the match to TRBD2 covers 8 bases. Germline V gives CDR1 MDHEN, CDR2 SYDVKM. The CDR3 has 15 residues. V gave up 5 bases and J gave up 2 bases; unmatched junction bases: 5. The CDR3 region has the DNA TGTGCCAGCAGTGTTAGCGGGATAGCCTACAATGAGCAGTTCTTC. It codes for CASSVSGIAYNEQFF. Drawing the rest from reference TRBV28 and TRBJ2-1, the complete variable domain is DVKVTQSSRYLVKRTGEKVFLECVQDMDHENMFWYRQDPGLGLRLIYFSYDVKMKEKGDIPEGYSVSREKKERFSLILESASTNQTSMYLCASSVSGIAYNEQFFGPGTRLTVL.

The chain's CDR3 is CATSDSTSGTRGDRQFF. The CDR3 DNA follows: TGTGCCACCAGTGATTCCACTAGCGGGACTAGGGGGGATCGGCAGTTCTTC. The genes are TRBV24-1 and TRBJ2-1; 10 bases agree with TRBD2. The junction had 15 bases not matched to a gene; V was cut back by 2 bases and J by 12 bases. Germline loops: CDR1 KGHDR, CDR2 SFDVKD. This CDR3 comprises 17 residues.

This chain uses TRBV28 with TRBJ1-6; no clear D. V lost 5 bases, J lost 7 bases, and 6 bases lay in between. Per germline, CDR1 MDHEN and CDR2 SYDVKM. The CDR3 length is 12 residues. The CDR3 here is CASSPYNSPLHF. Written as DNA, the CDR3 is TGTGCCAGCAGTCCTTACAATTCACCCCTCCACTTT.

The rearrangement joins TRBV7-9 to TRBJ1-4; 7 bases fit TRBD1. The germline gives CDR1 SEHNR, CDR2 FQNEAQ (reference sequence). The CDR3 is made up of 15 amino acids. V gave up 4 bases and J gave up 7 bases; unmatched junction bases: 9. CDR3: CASSSRQGPGEKLFF. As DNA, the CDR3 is TGTGCCAGCAGCTCCCGACAGGGACCTGGTGAAAAACTGTTTTTT.

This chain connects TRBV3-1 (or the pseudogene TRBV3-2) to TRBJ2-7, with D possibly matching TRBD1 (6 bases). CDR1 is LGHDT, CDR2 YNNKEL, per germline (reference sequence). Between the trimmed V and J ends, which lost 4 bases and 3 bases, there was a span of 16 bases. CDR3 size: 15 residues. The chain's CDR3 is CASSPGAVGLYEQYF. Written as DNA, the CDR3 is TGTGCCAGCAGCCCAGGGGCTGTAGGGCTCTACGAGCAGTACTTC.

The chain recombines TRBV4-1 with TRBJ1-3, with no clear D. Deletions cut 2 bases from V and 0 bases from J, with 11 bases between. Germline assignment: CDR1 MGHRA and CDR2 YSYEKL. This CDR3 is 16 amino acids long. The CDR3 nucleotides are TGCGCCAGCAGCCAATTTGACCGACCCTCTGGAAACACCATATATTTT. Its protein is CASSQFDRPSGNTIYF.

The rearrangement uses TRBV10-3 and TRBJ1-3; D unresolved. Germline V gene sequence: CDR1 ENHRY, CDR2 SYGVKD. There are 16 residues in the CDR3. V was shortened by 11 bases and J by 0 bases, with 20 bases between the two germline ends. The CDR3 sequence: CASTPNYENSGNTIYF. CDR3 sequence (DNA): TGTGCCTCCACCCCAAACTATGAAAACTCTGGAAACACCATATATTTT.

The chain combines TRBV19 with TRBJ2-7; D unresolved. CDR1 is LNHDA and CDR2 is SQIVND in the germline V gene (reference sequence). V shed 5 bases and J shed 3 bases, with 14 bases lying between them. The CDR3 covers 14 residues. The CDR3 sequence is CASSPTGRNYEQYF. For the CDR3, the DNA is TGTGCCAGTAGTCCAACCGGACGCAACTACGAGCAGTACTTC.